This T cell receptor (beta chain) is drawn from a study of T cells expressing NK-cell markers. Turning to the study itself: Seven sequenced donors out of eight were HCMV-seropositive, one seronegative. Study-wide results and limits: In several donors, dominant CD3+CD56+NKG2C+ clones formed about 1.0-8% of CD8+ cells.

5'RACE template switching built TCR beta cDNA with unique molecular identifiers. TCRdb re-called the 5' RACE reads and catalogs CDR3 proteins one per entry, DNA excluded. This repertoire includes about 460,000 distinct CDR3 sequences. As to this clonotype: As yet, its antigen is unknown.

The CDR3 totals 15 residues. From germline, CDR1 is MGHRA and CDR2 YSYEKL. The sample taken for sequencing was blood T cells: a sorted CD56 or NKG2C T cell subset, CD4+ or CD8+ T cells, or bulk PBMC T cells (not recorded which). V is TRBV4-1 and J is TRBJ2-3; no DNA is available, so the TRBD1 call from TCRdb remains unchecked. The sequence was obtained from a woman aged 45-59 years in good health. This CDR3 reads CASSQGNIREDTQYF.